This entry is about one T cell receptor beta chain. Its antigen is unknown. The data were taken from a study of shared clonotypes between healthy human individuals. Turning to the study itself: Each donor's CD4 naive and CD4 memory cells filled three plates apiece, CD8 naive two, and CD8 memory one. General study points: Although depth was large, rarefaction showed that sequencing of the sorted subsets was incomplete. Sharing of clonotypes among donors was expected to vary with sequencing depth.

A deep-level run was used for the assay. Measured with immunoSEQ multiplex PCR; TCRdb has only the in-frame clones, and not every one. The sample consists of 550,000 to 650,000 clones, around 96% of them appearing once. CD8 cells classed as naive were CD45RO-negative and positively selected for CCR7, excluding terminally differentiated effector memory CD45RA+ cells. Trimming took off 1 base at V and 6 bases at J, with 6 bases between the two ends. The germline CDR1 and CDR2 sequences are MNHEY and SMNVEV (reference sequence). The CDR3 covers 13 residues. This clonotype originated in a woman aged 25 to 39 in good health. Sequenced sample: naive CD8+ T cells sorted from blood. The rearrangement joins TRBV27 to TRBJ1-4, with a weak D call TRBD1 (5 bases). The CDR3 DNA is TGTGCCAGCAGTTTATTGGGGGATGAAAAACTGTTTTTT. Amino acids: CASSLLGDEKLFF.